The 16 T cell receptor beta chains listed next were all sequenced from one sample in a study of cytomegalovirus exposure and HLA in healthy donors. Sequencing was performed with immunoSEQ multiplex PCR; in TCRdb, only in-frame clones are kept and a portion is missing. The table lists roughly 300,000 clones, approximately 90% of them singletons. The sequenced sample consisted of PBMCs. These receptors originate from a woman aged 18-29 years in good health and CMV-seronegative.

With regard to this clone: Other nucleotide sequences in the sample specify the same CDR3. The CDR3 nucleotides are TGTGCCAGCAGTTTTCGGGGTAGGGGCAATCAGCCCCAGCATTTT. Its protein product is CASSFRGRGNQPQHF. V usage is TRBV28 and J usage is TRBJ1-5; D not resolved. The germline V gene has CDR1 MDHEN and CDR2 SYDVKM. V lost 3 bases to trimming and J lost 2 bases, with 11 bases between them. This CDR3 comprises 15 residues.

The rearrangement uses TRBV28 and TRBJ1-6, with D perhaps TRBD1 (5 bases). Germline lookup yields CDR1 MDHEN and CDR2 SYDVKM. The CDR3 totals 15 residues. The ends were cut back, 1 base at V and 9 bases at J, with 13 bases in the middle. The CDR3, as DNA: TGTGCCAGCAGTTTATTGTCCGGCAGGGTTTCACCCCTCCACTTT. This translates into CASSLLSGRVSPLHF. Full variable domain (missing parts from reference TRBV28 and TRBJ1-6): DVKVTQSSRYLVKRTGEKVFLECVQDMDHENMFWYRQDPGLGLRLIYFSYDVKMKEKGDIPEGYSVSREKKERFSLILESASTNQTSMYLCASSLLSGRVSPLHFGNGTRLTVT.

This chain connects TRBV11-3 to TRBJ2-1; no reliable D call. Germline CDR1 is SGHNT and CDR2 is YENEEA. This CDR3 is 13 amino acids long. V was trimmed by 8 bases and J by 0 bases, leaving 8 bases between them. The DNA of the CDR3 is TGTGCCAGCTCGGAGTTCTCCTACAATGAGCAGTTCTTC. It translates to CASSEFSYNEQFF.

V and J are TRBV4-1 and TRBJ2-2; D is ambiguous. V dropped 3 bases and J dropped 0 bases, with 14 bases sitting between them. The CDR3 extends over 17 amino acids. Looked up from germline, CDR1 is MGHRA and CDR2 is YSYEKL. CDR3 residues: CASSHVRPGSNTGELFF. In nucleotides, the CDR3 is TGCGCCAGCAGCCATGTCCGGCCAGGATCGAACACCGGGGAGCTGTTTTTT.

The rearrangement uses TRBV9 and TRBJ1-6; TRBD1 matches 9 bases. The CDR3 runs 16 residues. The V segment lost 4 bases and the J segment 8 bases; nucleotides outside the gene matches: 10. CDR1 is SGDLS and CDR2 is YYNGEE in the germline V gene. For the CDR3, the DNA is TGTGCCAGCAGCCCCCAGACAGGGGGAATAGATTCACCCCTCCACTTT. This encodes CASSPQTGGIDSPLHF.

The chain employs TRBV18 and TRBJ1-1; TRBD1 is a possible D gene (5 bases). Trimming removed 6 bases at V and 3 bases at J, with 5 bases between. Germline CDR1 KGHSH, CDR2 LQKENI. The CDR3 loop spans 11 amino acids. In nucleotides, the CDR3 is TGTGCCAGCTCCAGGGACACTGAAGCTTTCTTT. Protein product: CASSRDTEAFF.

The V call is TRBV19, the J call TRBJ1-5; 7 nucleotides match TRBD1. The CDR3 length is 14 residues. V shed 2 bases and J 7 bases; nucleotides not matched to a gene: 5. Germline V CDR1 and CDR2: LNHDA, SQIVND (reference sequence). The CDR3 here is CASSITGARQPQHF. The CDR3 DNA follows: TGTGCCAGTAGTATAACAGGGGCTCGGCAGCCCCAGCATTTT.

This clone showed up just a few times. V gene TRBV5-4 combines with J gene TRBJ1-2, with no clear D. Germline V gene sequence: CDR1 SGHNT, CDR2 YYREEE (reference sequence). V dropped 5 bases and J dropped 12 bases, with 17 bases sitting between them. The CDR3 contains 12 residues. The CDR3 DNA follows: TGTGCCAGCAGTACCGAACGGGGTGAGGACACCTTC. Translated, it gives CASSTERGEDTF.

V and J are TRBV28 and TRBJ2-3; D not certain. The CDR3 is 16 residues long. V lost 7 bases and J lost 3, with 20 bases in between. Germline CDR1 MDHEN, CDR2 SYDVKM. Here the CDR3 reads CASTMPYPYNTDTQYF. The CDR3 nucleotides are TGTGCCAGCACCATGCCGTATCCGTACAATACAGATACGCAGTATTTT.

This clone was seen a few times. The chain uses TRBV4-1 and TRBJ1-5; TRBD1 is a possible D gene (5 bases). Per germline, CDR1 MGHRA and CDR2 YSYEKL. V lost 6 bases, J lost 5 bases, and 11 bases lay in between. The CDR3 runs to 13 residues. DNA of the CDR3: TGCGCCAGCAGTCAGACAGTGGATCAGCCCCAGCATTTT. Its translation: CASSQTVDQPQHF.

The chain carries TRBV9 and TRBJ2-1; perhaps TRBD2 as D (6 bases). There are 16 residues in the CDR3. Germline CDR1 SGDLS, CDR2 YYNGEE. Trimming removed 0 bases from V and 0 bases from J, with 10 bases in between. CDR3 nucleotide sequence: TGTGCCAGCAGCGTAGATGGAGGGAGCTCCTACAATGAGCAGTTCTTC. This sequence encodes CASSVDGGSSYNEQFF.

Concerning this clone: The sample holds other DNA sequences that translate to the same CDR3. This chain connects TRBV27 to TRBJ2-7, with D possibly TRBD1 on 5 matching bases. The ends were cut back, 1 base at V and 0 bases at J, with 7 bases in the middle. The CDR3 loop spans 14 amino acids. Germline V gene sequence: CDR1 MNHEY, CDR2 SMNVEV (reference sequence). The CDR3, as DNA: TGTGCCAGCAGTTTATTCCAGGGCTCCTACGAGCAGTACTTC. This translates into CASSLFQGSYEQYF.

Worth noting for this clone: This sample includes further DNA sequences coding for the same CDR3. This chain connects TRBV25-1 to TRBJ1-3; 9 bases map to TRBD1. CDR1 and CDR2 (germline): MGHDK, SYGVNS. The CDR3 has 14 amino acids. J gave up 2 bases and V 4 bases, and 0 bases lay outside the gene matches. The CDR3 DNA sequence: TGTGCCAGCAGTGGACAGGGGGCTGGAAACACCATATATTTT. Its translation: CASSGQGAGNTIYF. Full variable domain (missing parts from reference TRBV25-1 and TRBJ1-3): EADIYQTPRYLVIGTGKKITLECSQTMGHDKMYWYQQDPGMELHLIHYSYGVNSTEKGDLSSESTVSRIRTEHFPLTLESARPSHTSQYLCASSGQGAGNTIYFGEGSWLTVV.

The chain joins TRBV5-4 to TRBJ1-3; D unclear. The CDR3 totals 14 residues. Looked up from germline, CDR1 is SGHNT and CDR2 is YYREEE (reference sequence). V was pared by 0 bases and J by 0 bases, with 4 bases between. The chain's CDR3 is CASSLDGSGNTIYF. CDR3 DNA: TGTGCCAGCAGCTTGGACGGCTCTGGAAACACCATATATTTT.

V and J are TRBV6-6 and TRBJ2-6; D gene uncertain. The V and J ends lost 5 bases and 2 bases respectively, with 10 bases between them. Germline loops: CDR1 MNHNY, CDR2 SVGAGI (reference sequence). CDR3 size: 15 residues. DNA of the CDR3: TGTGCCAGCAGTGGCAGACGGGCTGGGGCCAACGTCCTGACTTTC. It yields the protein CASSGRRAGANVLTF.

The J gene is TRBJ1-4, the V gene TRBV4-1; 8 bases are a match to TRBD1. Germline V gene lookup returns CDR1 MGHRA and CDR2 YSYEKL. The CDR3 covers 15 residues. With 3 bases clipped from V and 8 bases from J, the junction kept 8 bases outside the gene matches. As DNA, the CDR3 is TGCGCCAGCAGCCATGCCAGGGGGCGAGGGGAAAAACTGTTTTTT. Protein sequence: CASSHARGRGEKLFF.